The 30 T cell receptor beta chains given below trace back to one sample, sequenced in a study of T cell changes during pregnancy in multiple sclerosis. Generated by immunoSEQ multiplex PCR, the TCRdb table keeps only in-frame clones and is missing some. Of about 93,000 clones listed, roughly 92% are singletons. This material consisted of peripheral blood, taken after pregnancy. Receptor source: a female donor with multiple sclerosis, enrolled in a pregnancy study.

The chain is built from TRBV9 and TRBJ2-3, with 8 bases lining up with TRBD2. The CDR3 length is 13 residues. V shed 4 bases and J 14 bases; nucleotides not matched to a gene: 12. Germline V gives CDR1 SGDLS, CDR2 YYNGEE. The CDR3 protein is CASSPPSGGSPYF. The CDR3 DNA is TGTGCCAGCAGCCCGCCGAGCGGGGGCTCCCCGTATTTT.

This chain links TRBV5-1 with TRBJ1-2; no clear D gene. CDR3 length: 13 amino acids. Per the germline V gene, CDR1 is SGHRS and CDR2 is YFSETQ. V lost 7 bases, J lost 1 base, and 11 bases lay in between. CDR3 nucleotides: TGCGCCAGCCGGGCGGGTGATAACTATGGCTACACCTTC. The encoded protein is CASRAGDNYGYTF. Combining the CDR3 with reference TRBV5-1 and TRBJ1-2 gives the whole variable domain KAGVTQTPRYLIKTRGQQVTLSCSPISGHRSVSWYQQTPGQGLQFLFEYFSETQRNKGNFPGRFSGRQFSNSRSEMNVSTLELGDSALYLCASRAGDNYGYTFGSGTRLTVV.

The chain carries TRBV6-5 and TRBJ2-6; maybe TRBD1 (6 bases). Between the trimmed V and J ends, which lost 9 bases and 2 bases, there was a span of 14 bases. The germline V gene encodes CDR1 MNHEY and CDR2 SVGAGI. CDR3 length: 15 residues. This CDR3 is CASGQDSTGANVLTF. CDR3 DNA: TGTGCCAGTGGCCAGGACAGCACTGGGGCCAACGTCCTGACTTTC.

This clone came up once. The DNA for the CDR3 is TGCGCCAGCAGCTTGGAAAGCGGGACAACCGCTAACTATGGCTACACCTTC. It translates to CASSLESGTTANYGYTF. V is TRBV5-1 and J is TRBJ1-2, with D possibly TRBD1 on 6 matching bases. V was pared by 0 bases and J by 0 bases, with 15 bases between. CDR1 is SGHRS, CDR2 YFSETQ, per germline. This CDR3 has 17 residues.

The CDR3 region is CAWSVGGGWSSYNEQFF. The CDR3 nucleotides read TGTGCCTGGAGTGTAGGGGGGGGATGGAGCTCCTACAATGAGCAGTTCTTC. The chain employs TRBV30 and TRBJ2-1; D is perhaps TRBD2 (7 bases). Trimming took off 0 bases at V and 0 bases at J, with 15 bases between the two ends. CDR3 length: 17 residues. Germline V gives CDR1 GTSNPN, CDR2 SVGIG (reference sequence).

This chain links TRBV10-3 with TRBJ2-7; 10 bases fit TRBD1. The trim removed 10 bases at V and 6 bases at J, leaving 9 bases unmatched. The germline V gene encodes CDR1 ENHRY and CDR2 SYGVKD. The CDR3 totals 13 residues. Written as DNA, the CDR3 is TGTGCCACCAGAACGACAGGGGGCGGCGAGCAGTACTTC. Its protein is CATRTTGGGEQYF.

V and J are TRBV27 and TRBJ1-5; 9 bases match TRBD1. CDR1 MNHEY and CDR2 SMNVEV come from the germline V gene (reference sequence). The V segment lost 5 bases and the J segment 0 bases; nucleotides outside the gene matches: 2. The CDR3 is 15 residues long. The CDR3 DNA follows: TGTGCCAGCAGTCCGACAGGGGGTAGCAATCAGCCCCAGCATTTT. Its translation: CASSPTGGSNQPQHF.

The chain links TRBV2 to TRBJ1-2, with D perhaps TRBD1 (5 bases). V lost 1 base to trimming and J lost 2 bases, with 11 bases between them. CDR1 SNHLY and CDR2 FYNNEI come from the germline V gene. CDR3 length: 15 residues. The CDR3 sequence: CASSEEERDNYGYTF. The CDR3 region has the DNA TGTGCCAGCAGTGAAGAGGAGCGGGACAACTATGGCTACACCTTC.

CDR3: CASSLGLSSYEQYF. The CDR3 region has the DNA TGTGCCAGCTCACTGGGACTTAGCTCCTACGAGCAGTACTTC. The J gene is TRBJ2-7, the V gene TRBV18; D is perhaps TRBD2 (6 bases). CDR1 and CDR2 from the germline V gene are KGHSH and LQKENI. V shed 4 bases and J shed 0 bases, with 10 bases lying between them. This CDR3 has 14 amino acids.

V is TRBV5-6 and J is TRBJ2-5; possible D gene TRBD1, 7 bases. V was pared by 0 bases and J by 4 bases, with 19 bases between. The CDR3 loop spans 17 amino acids. The germline V gene has CDR1 SGHDT and CDR2 YYEEEE. The CDR3: CASSLVMAGGTGETQYF. The CDR3 region has the DNA TGTGCCAGCAGCTTGGTAATGGCAGGGGGGACTGGAGAGACCCAGTACTTC.

This clone appeared a single time. The J gene is TRBJ2-3, the V gene TRBV4-3; 13 bases match TRBD2. The CDR3 is 16 amino acids. The J segment lost 4 bases and the V segment lost 3 bases, leaving 4 bases of the junction unmatched. Germline CDR1 reads LGHNA; CDR2 reads YSLEER. The CDR3 region is CASSQGLAGLSDTQYF. CDR3 nucleotide sequence: TGCGCCAGCAGCCAGGGACTAGCGGGGTTGTCAGATACGCAGTATTTT.

The rearrangement joins TRBV7-2 to TRBJ2-1; 8 nucleotides agree with TRBD1. The CDR3 totals 16 residues. Trimming took 4 bases from V and 5 from J; bases not matched to a gene: 10. Germline CDR1 and CDR2: SGHTA and FQGNSA. The CDR3 DNA follows: TGTGCCAGCAGCTCGAGACCCGGGACAGGTCACAATGAGCAGTTCTTC. Residues: CASSSRPGTGHNEQFF.

The chain joins TRBV7-6 to TRBJ1-1; no clear D. The CDR3 sequence is 13 residues long. Trimming shortened V by 0 bases and J by 7 bases, and 9 bases separated the two germline ends. CDR1 is SGHVS and CDR2 is FNYEAQ in the germline V gene. The CDR3 DNA is TGTGCCAGCAGCTTAGCCACGGGGAATGAAGCTTTCTTT. Translating it yields CASSLATGNEAFF.

The rearrangement uses TRBV30 and TRBJ1-4, with D possibly TRBD1 on 6 matching bases. Germline CDR1 reads GTSNPN; CDR2 reads SVGIG (reference sequence). The CDR3 loop spans 13 amino acids. V dropped 2 bases and J dropped 8 bases, with 12 bases sitting between them. The CDR3 here is CAWSQGFEEKLFF. As DNA, the CDR3 is TGTGCCTGGAGTCAGGGGTTTGAGGAAAAACTGTTTTTT.

The chain links TRBV5-1 to TRBJ2-5, with TRBD2 as a possible D gene (6 bases). The CDR3 loop spans 15 amino acids. Germline V gene lookup returns CDR1 SGHRS and CDR2 YFSETQ. V dropped 2 bases and J dropped 2 bases, with 13 bases sitting between them. The CDR3 DNA is TGCGCCAGCAGCTTCCTCGGGACTTCGCAAGAGACCCAGTACTTC. Protein product: CASSFLGTSQETQYF.

The V call is TRBV7-9, the J call TRBJ2-5; tentatively, D is TRBD1 (6 bases). Trimming cost V 5 bases and J 1 base, with 17 bases left between them. The CDR3 has 16 residues. Germline lookup yields CDR1 SEHNR and CDR2 FQNEAQ (reference sequence). The CDR3 spells CASSLTGSLGQETQYF. CDR3 nucleotide sequence: TGTGCCAGCAGCCTAACAGGGTCTTTAGGCCAAGAGACCCAGTACTTC.

The CDR3 DNA reads TGTGCCAGCAGCCAACAGGAAACGTGGACCGGGGAGCTGTTTTTT. It yields the protein CASSQQETWTGELFF. The V gene is TRBV7-3, the J gene TRBJ2-2, with a tentative D call TRBD1 (5 bases). The CDR3 contains 15 residues. Germline-derived CDR1 and CDR2 are SGHTA and FQGTGA. Trimming took off 5 bases at V and 5 bases at J, with 15 bases between the two ends.

V and J are TRBV7-2 and TRBJ1-2; D perhaps matches TRBD1 (5 bases). The CDR3 runs 16 residues. The V and J ends lost 0 bases and 1 base respectively, with 12 bases between them. Per the germline V gene, CDR1 is SGHTA and CDR2 is FQGNSA. CDR3 loop: CASSLALRGNNYGYTF. DNA of the CDR3: TGTGCCAGCAGCTTAGCGCTCCGGGGGAATAACTATGGCTACACCTTC.

The V call is TRBV10-2, the J call TRBJ2-7; perhaps TRBD1 as D (6 bases). There are 12 residues in the CDR3. The ends were cut back, 2 bases at V and 7 bases at J, with 9 bases in the middle. From germline, CDR1 is WSHSY and CDR2 SAAADI. CDR3 DNA sequence: TGCGCCAGCAGTGAGGTACAGGGAGAGCAGTACTTC. Its protein is CASSEVQGEQYF.

In this sample, this clone turned up a few times. J is TRBJ1-6 and V is TRBV6-6, with D maybe TRBD1 (5 bases). This CDR3 has 14 amino acids. Germline CDR1 MNHNY, CDR2 SVGAGI (reference sequence). Trimming removed 10 bases from V and 7 bases from J, with 17 bases in between. CDR3 sequence: CATHPPGGNSPLHF. DNA of the CDR3: TGTGCCACCCACCCGCCGGGGGGGAATTCACCCCTCCACTTT.

This sequence joins TRBV6-5 and TRBJ2-7, with 8 bases fitting TRBD2. Germline V gene sequence: CDR1 MNHEY, CDR2 SVGAGI. The CDR3 is made up of 14 amino acids. V lost 1 base to trimming and J lost 6 bases; unmatched junction nucleotides: 5. The CDR3 reads CASSYYDGRAEQYF. CDR3 nucleotides: TGTGCCAGCAGTTACTACGACGGGAGGGCCGAGCAGTACTTC.

This clone was seen once. The chain combines TRBV6-5 with TRBJ2-5, with TRBD2 as a possible D gene (5 bases). Germline V lookup: CDR1 MNHEY, CDR2 SVGAGI. The V gene lost 0 bases and the J gene lost 5 bases, with 13 bases spanning the gap. The CDR3 totals 15 residues. This CDR3 is CASSYSSEGSETQYF. In nucleotides, the CDR3 is TGTGCCAGCAGTTACTCGAGTGAGGGTAGTGAGACCCAGTACTTC.

The chain couples TRBV7-3 to TRBJ1-2; 9 bases match TRBD1. J was trimmed by 5 bases and V by 5 bases; bases with no gene match: 9. The V gene's germline CDR1 is SGHTA and CDR2 FQGTGA. The CDR3 covers 15 residues. The DNA of the CDR3 is TGTGCCAGCAGCCGGGACAGGGACCCTGGTTATGGCTACACCTTC. This encodes CASSRDRDPGYGYTF.

V is TRBV2 and J is TRBJ1-5; 8 bases are a match to TRBD1. The V and J ends lost 6 bases and 2 bases, in that order; junction bases with no gene match: 0. The length of the CDR3 is 13 residues. Germline V gene sequence: CDR1 SNHLY, CDR2 FYNNEI. Written as DNA, the CDR3 is TGTGCCAGCAGACAGGGGGGCAATCAGCCCCAGCATTTT. Translated: CASRQGGNQPQHF.

The chain employs TRBV30 and TRBJ1-1; D is ambiguous. CDR1 and CDR2 from the germline V gene are GTSNPN and SVGIG (reference sequence). The V end lost 0 bases, the J end lost 8 bases, and 7 bases lay between the germline ends. The CDR3 is 11 residues long. The CDR3 sequence is CAWSVQLEAFF. The CDR3 nucleotides read TGTGCCTGGAGTGTACAGTTAGAAGCTTTCTTT.

V and J are TRBV19 and TRBJ1-2; D perhaps matches TRBD1 (6 bases). Looked up from germline, CDR1 is LNHDA and CDR2 is SQIVND (reference sequence). The CDR3 is 15 residues long. V was shortened by 1 base and J by 1 base, with 10 bases between the two germline ends. The chain's CDR3 is CASSIGGGLNYGYTF. The CDR3 DNA sequence: TGTGCCAGTAGTATAGGAGGGGGTCTTAACTATGGCTACACCTTC.

The chain combines TRBV13 with TRBJ2-4; D may be TRBD2 (6 bases). CDR1 is PRHDT and CDR2 is FYEKMQ in the germline V gene (reference sequence). The CDR3 length is 14 residues. V was pared by 5 bases and J by 4 bases, with 12 bases between. In DNA form, the CDR3 reads TGTGCCAGCAGCACAAGACTAGTGAAAAACATTCAGTACTTC. The encoded protein is CASSTRLVKNIQYF.

The chain joins TRBV5-1 to TRBJ2-2; 7 bases are shared with TRBD2. The ends lost 3 bases at V and 1 base at J; junction bases unmatched: 3. The V gene's germline CDR1 is SGHRS and CDR2 YFSETQ. The CDR3 totals 15 residues. CDR3 loop: CASSWGGGNTGELFF. In nucleotides, the CDR3 is TGCGCCAGCAGCTGGGGCGGGGGGAACACCGGGGAGCTGTTTTTT.

The chain joins TRBV7-9 to TRBJ1-5; the D is unclear. Trimming left V 6 bases short and J 4 bases short, with 16 bases between. Germline CDR1 and CDR2: SEHNR and FQNEAQ (reference sequence). The CDR3 has 15 amino acids. CDR3 amino acids: CASSRTDGKNQPQHF. CDR3 nucleotide sequence: TGTGCCAGCAGTCGTACGGACGGGAAAAATCAGCCCCAGCATTTT.

The rearrangement joins TRBV6-6 to TRBJ2-7; 10 bases map to TRBD1. The trim removed 5 bases at V and 5 bases at J, leaving 9 bases unmatched. CDR3 size: 15 residues. From germline, CDR1 is MNHNY and CDR2 SVGAGI (reference sequence). The CDR3 coding sequence is TGTGCCAGCAGTCTTCCGGGACAGGGGATCAACGAGCAGTACTTC. Protein sequence: CASSLPGQGINEQYF.